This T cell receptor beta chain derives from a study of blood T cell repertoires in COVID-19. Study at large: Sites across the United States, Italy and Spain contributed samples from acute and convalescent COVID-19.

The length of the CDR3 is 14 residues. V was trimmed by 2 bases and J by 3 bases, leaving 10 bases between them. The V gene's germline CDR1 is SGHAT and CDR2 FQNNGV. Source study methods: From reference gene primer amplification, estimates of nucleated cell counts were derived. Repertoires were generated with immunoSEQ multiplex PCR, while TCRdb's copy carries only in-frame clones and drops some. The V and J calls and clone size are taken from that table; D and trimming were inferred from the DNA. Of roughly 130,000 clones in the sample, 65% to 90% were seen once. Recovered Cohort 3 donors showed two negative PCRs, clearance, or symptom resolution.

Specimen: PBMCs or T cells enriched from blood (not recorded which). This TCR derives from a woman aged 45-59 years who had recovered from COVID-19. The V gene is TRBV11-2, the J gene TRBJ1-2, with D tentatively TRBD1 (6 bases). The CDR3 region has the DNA TGTGCCAGCAGCTTACGGAACAGGGACTATGGCTACACCTTC. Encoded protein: CASSLRNRDYGYTF.